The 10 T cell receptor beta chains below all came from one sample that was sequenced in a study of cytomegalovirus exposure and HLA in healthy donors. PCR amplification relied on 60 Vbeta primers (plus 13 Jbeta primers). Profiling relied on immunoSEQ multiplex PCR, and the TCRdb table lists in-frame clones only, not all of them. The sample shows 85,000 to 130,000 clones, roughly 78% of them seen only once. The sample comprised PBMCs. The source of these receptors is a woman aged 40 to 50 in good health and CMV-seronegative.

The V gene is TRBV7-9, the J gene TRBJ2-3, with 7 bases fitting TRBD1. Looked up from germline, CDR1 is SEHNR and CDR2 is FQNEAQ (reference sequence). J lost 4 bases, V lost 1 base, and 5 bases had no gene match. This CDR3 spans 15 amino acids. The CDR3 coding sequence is TGTGCCAGCAGCTTAGTAGGGCAGGGGGCAGATACGCAGTATTTT. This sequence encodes CASSLVGQGADTQYF.

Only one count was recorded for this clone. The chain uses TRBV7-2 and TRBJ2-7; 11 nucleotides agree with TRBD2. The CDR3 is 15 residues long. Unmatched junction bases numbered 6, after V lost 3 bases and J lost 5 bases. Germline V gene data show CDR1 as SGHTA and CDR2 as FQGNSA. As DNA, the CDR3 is TGTGCCAGCAGCTTCCTAGCGGGAGGTGGAAACGAGCAGTACTTC. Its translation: CASSFLAGGGNEQYF.

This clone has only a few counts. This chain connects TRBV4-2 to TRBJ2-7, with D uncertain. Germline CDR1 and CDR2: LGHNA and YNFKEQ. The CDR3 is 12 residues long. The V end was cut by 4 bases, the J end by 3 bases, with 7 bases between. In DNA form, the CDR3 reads TGTGCCAGCAGCCCGAACGGCTACGAGCAGTACTTC. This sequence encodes CASSPNGYEQYF.

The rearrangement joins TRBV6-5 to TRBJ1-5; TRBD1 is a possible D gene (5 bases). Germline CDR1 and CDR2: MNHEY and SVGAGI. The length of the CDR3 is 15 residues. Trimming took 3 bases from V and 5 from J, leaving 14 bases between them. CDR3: CASSYSGTQDQPQHF. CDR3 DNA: TGTGCCAGCAGTTATTCCGGGACTCAGGATCAGCCCCAGCATTTT.

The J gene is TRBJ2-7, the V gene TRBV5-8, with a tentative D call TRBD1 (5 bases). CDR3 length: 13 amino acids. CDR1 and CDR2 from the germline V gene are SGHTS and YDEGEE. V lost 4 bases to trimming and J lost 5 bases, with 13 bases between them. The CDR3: CASSPLRGNEQYF. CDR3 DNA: TGTGCCAGCAGCCCCTTAAGGGGTAACGAGCAGTACTTC.

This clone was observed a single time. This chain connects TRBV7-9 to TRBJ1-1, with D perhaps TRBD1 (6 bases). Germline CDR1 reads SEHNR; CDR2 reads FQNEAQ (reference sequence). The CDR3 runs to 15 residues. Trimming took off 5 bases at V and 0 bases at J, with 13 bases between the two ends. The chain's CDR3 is CASSPTTGMNTEAFF. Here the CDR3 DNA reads TGTGCCAGCAGCCCCACAACAGGGATGAACACTGAAGCTTTCTTT.

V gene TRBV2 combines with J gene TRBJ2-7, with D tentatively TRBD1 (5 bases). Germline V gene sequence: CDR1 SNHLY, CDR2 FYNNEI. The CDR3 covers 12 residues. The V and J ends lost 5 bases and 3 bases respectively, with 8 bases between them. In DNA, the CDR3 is TGTGCCAGCAGTAACCAGGGCTACGAGCAGTACTTC. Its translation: CASSNQGYEQYF.

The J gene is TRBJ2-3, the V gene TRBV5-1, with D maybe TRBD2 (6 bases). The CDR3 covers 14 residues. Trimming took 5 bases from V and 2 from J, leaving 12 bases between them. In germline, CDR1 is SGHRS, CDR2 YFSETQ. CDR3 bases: TGCGCCAGCAGTCCCGGGAGTAACACAGATACGCAGTATTTT. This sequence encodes CASSPGSNTDTQYF.

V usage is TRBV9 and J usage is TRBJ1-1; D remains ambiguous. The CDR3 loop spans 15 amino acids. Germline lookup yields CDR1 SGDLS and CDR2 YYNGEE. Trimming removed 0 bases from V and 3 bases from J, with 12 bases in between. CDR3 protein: CASSVGVGGYTEAFF. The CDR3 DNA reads TGTGCCAGCAGCGTAGGGGTAGGAGGGTACACTGAAGCTTTCTTT.

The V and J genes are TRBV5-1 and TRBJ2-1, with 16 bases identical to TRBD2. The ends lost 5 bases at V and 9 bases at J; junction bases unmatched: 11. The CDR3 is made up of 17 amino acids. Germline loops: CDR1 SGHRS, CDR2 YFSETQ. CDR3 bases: TGCGCCAGCAGGCCACCGGGACTAGCGGGAGGGGCGGGTGAGCAGTTCTTC. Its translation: CASRPPGLAGGAGEQFF.